This T cell receptor (beta chain) was sequenced during a study of blood T cell repertoires in COVID-19. This CDR3 has 16 amino acids. V dropped 3 bases and J dropped 6; count of bases not matched to a gene: 10. The V gene's germline CDR1 is SQVTM and CDR2 ANQGSEA. Data came from immunoSEQ multiplex PCR; TCRdb stores just in-frame clones and leaves some out. The table includes 120,000 or so clones, 76% detected once. Sequencing was done on a sample of peripheral blood. The source is a woman of 80 years or more with acute or convalescent COVID-19. The chain joins TRBV29-1 to TRBJ2-1; 11 bases line up with TRBD1. CDR3 amino acids: CSVEDLGQGVSNEQFF. DNA for the CDR3: TGCAGCGTTGAGGACCTGGGACAGGGGGTTTCCAATGAGCAGTTCTTC.